This paragraph reports one T cell receptor (beta chain). This table comes from immunoSEQ multiplex PCR, and its TCRdb copy is limited to in-frame clones, with some not included. The sample records 90,000 to 150,000 clones, about 88% being singletons. V dropped 4 bases and J dropped 4 bases, with 18 bases sitting between them. CDR1 is SGHDT and CDR2 is YYEEEE in the germline V gene. The CDR3 is 17 amino acids. The data were obtained in a study of T cell responses to AZD1222 COVID-19 vaccine. This specimen consisted of peripheral blood, obtained on day 0 of AZD1222 vaccination. This receptor was taken from an adult in good health. The chain uses TRBV5-6 and TRBJ2-6; TRBD1 might be the D (6 bases). The CDR3 spells CASSQRLGARGANVLTF. The DNA for the CDR3 is TGTGCCAGCAGCCAACGGCTGGGGGCGCGGGGGGCCAACGTCCTGACTTTC.